This is a list of T cell receptor beta chains from one sample in a study of blood T cell repertoires in COVID-19. The assay was immunoSEQ multiplex PCR, and TCRdb's table has in-frame clones only and misses some. This sample has about 380,000 clones; 70% to 85% occur once, and the top ten carry 0.85% to 1.2%. Specimen: peripheral blood. The receptor set was obtained from a human donor with acute or convalescent COVID-19. The donor label of this sample is uncertain. Both conserved end residues are part of each CDR3. Fields, in order: J gene, D gene, clone size, CDR3 length, V gene, CDR3 DNA, CDR3 protein. D genes are given only for firm matches. The size field is filled for only some rows; it gives once, few, many or a size class.

j_call: TRBJ1-1; d_call: TRBD1; clone_size: once; cdr3_length: 16; v_call: TRBV6-5; cdr3_nt: TGTGCCAGCAGTTCTAGGACAGGGGGTTTGGGGACTGAAGCTTTCTTT; cdr3_aa: CASSSRTGGLGTEAFF
j_call: TRBJ1-1; d_call: NA; clone_size: NA; cdr3_length: 14; v_call: TRBV2; cdr3_nt: TGTGCCAGCAAAGCGTTACAGGTGAACACTGAAGCTTTCTTT; cdr3_aa: CASKALQVNTEAFF
j_call: TRBJ1-5; d_call: TRBD1; clone_size: NA; cdr3_length: 18; v_call: TRBV29-1; cdr3_nt: TGCAGCGGCCTAATCTACAGGGGGATCTCTTATAGCAATCAGCCCCAGCATTTT; cdr3_aa: CSGLIYRGISYSNQPQHF
j_call: TRBJ2-7; d_call: NA; clone_size: NA; cdr3_length: 15; v_call: TRBV19; cdr3_nt: TGTGCCAGTAGTCTCCTTGGGGACAACCGAAGCGAGCAGTACTTC; cdr3_aa: CASSLLGDNRSEQYF
j_call: TRBJ2-1; d_call: TRBD2; clone_size: NA; cdr3_length: 22; v_call: TRBV7-8; cdr3_nt: TGTGCCAGCAAGCGAGGGACTAGCGGGGGGGCCTTCTCTCTTGCGTTGGGCAATGAGCAGTTCTTC; cdr3_aa: CASKRGTSGGAFSLALGNEQFF
j_call: TRBJ2-1; d_call: NA; clone_size: NA; cdr3_length: 14; v_call: TRBV7-2; cdr3_nt: TGTGCCAGCAGCTTAGGGGGCCAGTACAATGAGCAGTTCTTC; cdr3_aa: CASSLGGQYNEQFF
j_call: TRBJ2-5; d_call: TRBD1; clone_size: once; cdr3_length: 16; v_call: TRBV7-8; cdr3_nt: TGTGCCAGCAGCTTCTTCGGGACAGGGTTCCAAGAGACCCAGTACTTC; cdr3_aa: CASSFFGTGFQETQYF
j_call: TRBJ1-2; d_call: TRBD1; clone_size: NA; cdr3_length: 14; v_call: TRBV5-1; cdr3_nt: TGCGCCAGCAGTAGGGGGACAGGACCTTATGGCTACACCTTC; cdr3_aa: CASSRGTGPYGYTF
j_call: TRBJ1-1; d_call: NA; clone_size: NA; cdr3_length: 15; v_call: TRBV7-2; cdr3_nt: TGTGCCAGCAGCTTAGTTGGTGGGACAAGCACTGAAGCTTTCTTT; cdr3_aa: CASSLVGGTSTEAFF
j_call: TRBJ2-4; d_call: NA; clone_size: NA; cdr3_length: 15; v_call: TRBV11-3; cdr3_nt: TGTGCCAGCAGCTTACCCGCGCAGGGAGGTAACATTCAGTACTTC; cdr3_aa: CASSLPAQGGNIQYF
j_call: TRBJ2-6; d_call: NA; clone_size: NA; cdr3_length: 18; v_call: TRBV5-5; cdr3_nt: TGTGCCAGCAGCTTGGTACGGGGAATGGGTATAGGGGCCAACGTCCTGACTTTC; cdr3_aa: CASSLVRGMGIGANVLTF
j_call: TRBJ2-7; d_call: NA; clone_size: once; cdr3_length: 15; v_call: TRBV5-1; cdr3_nt: TGCGCCAGCAGCTTCAACAGGGGAGGCACCTACGAGCAGTACTTC; cdr3_aa: CASSFNRGGTYEQYF
j_call: TRBJ1-6; d_call: TRBD1; clone_size: NA; cdr3_length: 15; v_call: TRBV6-5; cdr3_nt: TGTGCCAGCACCTTACAGGGGATGAATAATTCACCCCTCCACTTT; cdr3_aa: CASTLQGMNNSPLHF
j_call: TRBJ2-1; d_call: NA; clone_size: NA; cdr3_length: 14; v_call: TRBV30; cdr3_nt: TGTGCCTGGAGTGTTGGCGGAGTTGCCAATGAGCAGTTCTTC; cdr3_aa: CAWSVGGVANEQFF
j_call: TRBJ2-7; d_call: NA; clone_size: few; cdr3_length: 13; v_call: TRBV6-5; cdr3_nt: TGTGCCAGCAGTTACCTCCGGTCCTGGGAGCAGTACTTC; cdr3_aa: CASSYLRSWEQYF
j_call: TRBJ1-2; d_call: TRBD1; clone_size: NA; cdr3_length: 15; v_call: TRBV30; cdr3_nt: TGTGCCTGGAGGAGGCAGGGGGCTTCTAACTATGGCTACACCTTC; cdr3_aa: CAWRRQGASNYGYTF
j_call: TRBJ2-7; d_call: TRBD1; clone_size: NA; cdr3_length: 15; v_call: TRBV19; cdr3_nt: TGTGCCAGTAGTAATCTTGGGACAGGGGCGGCCGAGCAGTACTTC; cdr3_aa: CASSNLGTGAAEQYF
j_call: TRBJ1-1; d_call: NA; clone_size: NA; cdr3_length: 13; v_call: TRBV12-3/TRBV12-4; cdr3_nt: TGTGCCAGCAACCAGGACAGCCGAACTGAAGCTTTCTTT; cdr3_aa: CASNQDSRTEAFF
j_call: TRBJ1-2; d_call: TRBD1; clone_size: NA; cdr3_length: 16; v_call: TRBV9; cdr3_nt: TGTGCCAGCAGCGTGGGGATTCGACAGGGATCTTATGGCTACACCTTC; cdr3_aa: CASSVGIRQGSYGYTF
j_call: TRBJ2-1; d_call: NA; clone_size: NA; cdr3_length: 15; v_call: TRBV7-6; cdr3_nt: TGTGCCAGCAGCTTAAATGGACTCTCCTACAATGAGCAGTTCTTC; cdr3_aa: CASSLNGLSYNEQFF
j_call: TRBJ1-2; d_call: TRBD1; clone_size: NA; cdr3_length: 14; v_call: TRBV5-1; cdr3_nt: TGCGCCAGCAGCTTAATGGGACAGGGCTATGGCTACACCTTC; cdr3_aa: CASSLMGQGYGYTF
j_call: TRBJ2-1; d_call: NA; clone_size: NA; cdr3_length: 15; v_call: TRBV6-5; cdr3_nt: TGTGCCAGCAGTTGGCAGTTATCGGGAAACAATGAGCAGTTCTTC; cdr3_aa: CASSWQLSGNNEQFF
j_call: TRBJ2-1; d_call: TRBD2; clone_size: once; cdr3_length: 14; v_call: TRBV3-1/TRBV3-2; cdr3_nt: TGTGCCAGCAGCCCGGGGGGGCCTTACAATGAGCAGTTCTTC; cdr3_aa: CASSPGGPYNEQFF
j_call: TRBJ2-7; d_call: NA; clone_size: NA; cdr3_length: 16; v_call: TRBV5-5; cdr3_nt: TGTGCCAGCAGCTTACTTGTAGGGCAGGGCTACTACGAGCAGTACTTC; cdr3_aa: CASSLLVGQGYYEQYF
j_call: TRBJ1-5; d_call: NA; clone_size: NA; cdr3_length: 14; v_call: TRBV18; cdr3_nt: TGTGCCAGCTCAATGTCCACAGGAGCTCAGCCCCAGCATTTT; cdr3_aa: CASSMSTGAQPQHF
j_call: TRBJ2-1; d_call: TRBD1; clone_size: NA; cdr3_length: 16; v_call: TRBV5-4; cdr3_nt: TGTGCCAGCAGCCATGGGGGACAGGGGGCTTACAATGAGCAGTTCTTC; cdr3_aa: CASSHGGQGAYNEQFF
j_call: TRBJ2-3; d_call: NA; clone_size: NA; cdr3_length: 16; v_call: TRBV7-9; cdr3_nt: TGTGCCAGCAGCTTAGGTAGCGGAACTAGCACAGATACGCAGTATTTT; cdr3_aa: CASSLGSGTSTDTQYF
j_call: TRBJ1-1; d_call: NA; clone_size: NA; cdr3_length: 14; v_call: TRBV28; cdr3_nt: TGTGCCAGCAGTTCGTCACAGGGGAACACTGAAGCTTTCTTT; cdr3_aa: CASSSSQGNTEAFF
j_call: TRBJ1-5; d_call: NA; clone_size: NA; cdr3_length: 14; v_call: TRBV19; cdr3_nt: TGTGCCAGTAGTATAAGGGACACCAATCAGCCCCAGCATTTT; cdr3_aa: CASSIRDTNQPQHF
j_call: TRBJ2-7; d_call: TRBD2; clone_size: once; cdr3_length: 15; v_call: TRBV27; cdr3_nt: TGTGCCAGCAGTTTCGTAGCGGGGATTACCTACGAGCAGTACTTC; cdr3_aa: CASSFVAGITYEQYF
j_call: TRBJ1-2; d_call: NA; clone_size: NA; cdr3_length: 15; v_call: TRBV4-1; cdr3_nt: TGCGCCAGCAGCCAAGTTAATCCGGGGTTGAGTGGCTACACCTTC; cdr3_aa: CASSQVNPGLSGYTF
j_call: TRBJ2-1; d_call: NA; clone_size: NA; cdr3_length: 17; v_call: TRBV30; cdr3_nt: TGTGCCTGGAGCGAATCCCCCGCAGGCGTAAGCTACAATGAGCAGTTCTTC; cdr3_aa: CAWSESPAGVSYNEQFF
j_call: TRBJ1-1; d_call: TRBD1; clone_size: once; cdr3_length: 15; v_call: TRBV7-6; cdr3_nt: TGTGCCAGCAGCTTGGGACAGAACATGAACACTGAAGCTTTCTTT; cdr3_aa: CASSLGQNMNTEAFF
j_call: TRBJ1-4; d_call: TRBD1; clone_size: NA; cdr3_length: 17; v_call: TRBV2; cdr3_nt: TGTGCCAGCAGTGAACGGGGACAGGGACGAACTAATGAAAAACTGTTTTTT; cdr3_aa: CASSERGQGRTNEKLFF
j_call: TRBJ2-1; d_call: TRBD2; clone_size: NA; cdr3_length: 16; v_call: TRBV19; cdr3_nt: TGTGCCAGTAGTAAGTTAGGGCTAGCGGACTACAATGAGCAGTTCTTC; cdr3_aa: CASSKLGLADYNEQFF
j_call: TRBJ2-5; d_call: TRBD2; clone_size: NA; cdr3_length: 16; v_call: TRBV5-5; cdr3_nt: TGTGCCAGCAGCACGGGACTAGCGGGGCCTCCAGGGACCCAGTACTTC; cdr3_aa: CASSTGLAGPPGTQYF
j_call: TRBJ1-2; d_call: TRBD1; clone_size: NA; cdr3_length: 16; v_call: TRBV7-9; cdr3_nt: TGTGCCAGCAGCCCCGTGGGACAGAGGTTTAACTATGGCTACACCTTC; cdr3_aa: CASSPVGQRFNYGYTF
j_call: TRBJ1-2; d_call: TRBD1; clone_size: NA; cdr3_length: 17; v_call: TRBV4-1; cdr3_nt: TGCGCCAGCAGCCGAGAACAGGGGCCAGGGCGTGCCTATGGCTACACCTTC; cdr3_aa: CASSREQGPGRAYGYTF
j_call: TRBJ1-3; d_call: NA; clone_size: NA; cdr3_length: 14; v_call: TRBV3-1/TRBV3-2; cdr3_nt: TGTGCCAGCAGCCAAAAGAGCTCTGGAAACACCATATATTTT; cdr3_aa: CASSQKSSGNTIYF
j_call: TRBJ2-5; d_call: NA; clone_size: NA; cdr3_length: 13; v_call: TRBV27; cdr3_nt: TGTGCCAGCAGTAACAGGGGAGGAGAGACCCAGTACTTC; cdr3_aa: CASSNRGGETQYF
j_call: TRBJ1-2; d_call: TRBD1; clone_size: NA; cdr3_length: 14; v_call: TRBV11-2; cdr3_nt: TGTGCCAGCAGCTACCCACAGGGGAACTATGGCTACACCTTC; cdr3_aa: CASSYPQGNYGYTF
j_call: TRBJ1-2; d_call: TRBD1; clone_size: NA; cdr3_length: 13; v_call: TRBV2; cdr3_nt: TGTGCCAGCAGTGCACAGGGGGCAGGAGGCTACACCTTC; cdr3_aa: CASSAQGAGGYTF
j_call: TRBJ1-2; d_call: TRBD1; clone_size: NA; cdr3_length: 15; v_call: TRBV18; cdr3_nt: TGTGCCAGCTCACCAGGGGGACAGCTGTTCTATGGCTACACCTTC; cdr3_aa: CASSPGGQLFYGYTF
j_call: TRBJ2-2; d_call: TRBD2; clone_size: NA; cdr3_length: 14; v_call: TRBV7-2; cdr3_nt: TGTGCCAGCAGCCTGACTAGCGGCACCGGGGAGCTGTTTTTT; cdr3_aa: CASSLTSGTGELFF
j_call: TRBJ1-5; d_call: TRBD1; clone_size: NA; cdr3_length: 14; v_call: TRBV2; cdr3_nt: TGTGCCAGCCAGCGACAGGGGAGGAATCAGCCCCAGCATTTT; cdr3_aa: CASQRQGRNQPQHF
j_call: TRBJ1-4; d_call: NA; clone_size: NA; cdr3_length: 16; v_call: TRBV6-5; cdr3_nt: TGTGCCAGCAGTTTCCATTCCGGGGCCCCTCCGGGGGAACTGTTTTTT; cdr3_aa: CASSFHSGAPPGELFF
j_call: TRBJ2-5; d_call: TRBD1; clone_size: NA; cdr3_length: 13; v_call: TRBV7-9; cdr3_nt: TGTGCCAGCAGCGAGACAGGGTCCCAGACCCAGTACTTC; cdr3_aa: CASSETGSQTQYF
j_call: TRBJ1-2; d_call: TRBD1; clone_size: NA; cdr3_length: 17; v_call: TRBV5-8; cdr3_nt: TGTGCCAGCAGCCTACAGGGGACACTCCAACCTAACTATGGCTACACCTTC; cdr3_aa: CASSLQGTLQPNYGYTF